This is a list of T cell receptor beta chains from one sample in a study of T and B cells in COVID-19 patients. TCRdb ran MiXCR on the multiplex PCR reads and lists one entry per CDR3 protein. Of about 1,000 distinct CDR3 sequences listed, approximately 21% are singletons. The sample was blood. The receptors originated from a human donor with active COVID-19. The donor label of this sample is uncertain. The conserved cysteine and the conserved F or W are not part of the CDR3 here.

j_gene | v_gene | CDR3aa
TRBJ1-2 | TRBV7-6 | ASSPRTGRPHYGYT
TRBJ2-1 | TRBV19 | ASSSQLGTGNEQF
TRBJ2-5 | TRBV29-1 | SVETQAQETQY
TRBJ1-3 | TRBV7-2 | ASRDRGLSGNTIY
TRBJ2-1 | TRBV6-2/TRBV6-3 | ASSDWGRLAGGEQF
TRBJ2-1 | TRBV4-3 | ASSQVSLPTGGNNEQF
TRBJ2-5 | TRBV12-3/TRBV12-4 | ASSLPGLVETQY
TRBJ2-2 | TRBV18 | ASSPLDVELAGDVTGELF
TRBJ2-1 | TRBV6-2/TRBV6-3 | ASSYSNSGLRQQF
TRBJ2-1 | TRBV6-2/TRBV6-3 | ASRPPSGRNNEQF
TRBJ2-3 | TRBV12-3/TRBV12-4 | ASSLVGQGVSDTQY
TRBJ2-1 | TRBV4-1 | ASSQGVLTGFSYNEQF
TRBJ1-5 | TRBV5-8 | ASSPTGVGGRNQPQH
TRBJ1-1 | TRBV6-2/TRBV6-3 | ASSYDRSSTEAF
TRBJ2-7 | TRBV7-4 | ASGLAYNRVSYEQY
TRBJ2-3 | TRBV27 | ASSLARGKGTDTQY
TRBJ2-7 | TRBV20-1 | SANRDRGYEQY
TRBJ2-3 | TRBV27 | ASSLERESTDTQY
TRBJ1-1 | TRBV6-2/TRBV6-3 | ASSYEANTEAF
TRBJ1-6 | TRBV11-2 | ASSLGEGNSPLH
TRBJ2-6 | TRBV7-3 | ASSGSSGANVLT
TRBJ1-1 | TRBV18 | ASSPPSQSGTEAF
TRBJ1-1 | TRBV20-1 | SARTPSHTEAF
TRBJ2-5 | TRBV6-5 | ASMVLEQETQY
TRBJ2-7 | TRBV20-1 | SAAPVGYEQY
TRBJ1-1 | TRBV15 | ATRRISLGTEAF
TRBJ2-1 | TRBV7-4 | ARPVGWDEQF
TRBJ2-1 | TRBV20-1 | SARARLAGAASSYNEQF
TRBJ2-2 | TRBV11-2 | ASSLSHRMPGELF
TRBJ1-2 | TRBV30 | AWSVGFFGYT
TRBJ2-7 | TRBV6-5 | ASRRGTDHLRQY
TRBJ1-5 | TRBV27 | ASSLFWTASNQPQH
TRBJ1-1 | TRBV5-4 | ASSLLAGANTEAF
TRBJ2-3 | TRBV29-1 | SVLTSGRNTQY
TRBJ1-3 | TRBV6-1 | AVQKNVGGRLGNTIY
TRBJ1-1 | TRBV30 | AWSVQQRLNTEAF
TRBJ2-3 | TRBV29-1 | SVERGV
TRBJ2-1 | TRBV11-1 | ASSLESIGGWDNEQF
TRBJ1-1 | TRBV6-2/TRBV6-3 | ASSYSTGRAVRLNTEAF
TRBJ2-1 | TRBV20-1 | SARGPMGGKVNEQF
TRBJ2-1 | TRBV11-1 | ASSPRRGEFSYGEQF
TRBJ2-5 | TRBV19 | ASSMKGSLETQY
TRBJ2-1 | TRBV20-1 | SAPLPGRVNEQF
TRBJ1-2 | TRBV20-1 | SAKHRDNYGYT
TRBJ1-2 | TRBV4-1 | ASSQDLGTGGASGYT
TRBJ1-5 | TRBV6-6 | ASTEWGQPQH